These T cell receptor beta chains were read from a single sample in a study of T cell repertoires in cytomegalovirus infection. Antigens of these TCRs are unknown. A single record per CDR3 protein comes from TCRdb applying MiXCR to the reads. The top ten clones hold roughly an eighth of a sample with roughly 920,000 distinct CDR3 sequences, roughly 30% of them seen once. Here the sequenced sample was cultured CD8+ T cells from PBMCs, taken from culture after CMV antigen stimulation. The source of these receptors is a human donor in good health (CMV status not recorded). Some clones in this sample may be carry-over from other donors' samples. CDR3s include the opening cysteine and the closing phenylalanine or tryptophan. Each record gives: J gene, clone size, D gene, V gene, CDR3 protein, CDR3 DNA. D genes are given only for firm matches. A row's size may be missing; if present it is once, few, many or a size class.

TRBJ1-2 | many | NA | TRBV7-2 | CASSSPGQGQYGYTF | TGTGCCAGCAGCTCCCCCGGGCAGGGCCAGTATGGCTACACCTTC
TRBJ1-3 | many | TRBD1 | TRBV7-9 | CASSNGTGAAGNTIYF | TGTGCCAGCAGCAATGGAACAGGGGCGGCAGGAAACACCATATATTTT
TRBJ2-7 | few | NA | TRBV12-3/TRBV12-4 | CASSPVLGSSYEQYF | TGTGCCAGCAGTCCTGTCTTGGGATCCTCCTACGAGCAGTACTTC
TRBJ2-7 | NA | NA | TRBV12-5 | CASGPGADSYEQYF | TGTGCTAGTGGTCCGGGGGCAGACTCCTACGAGCAGTACTTC
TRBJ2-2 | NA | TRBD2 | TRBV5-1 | CASSPPTSGGGTGELFF | TGCGCCAGCAGCCCCCCGACTAGCGGGGGTGGCACCGGGGAGCTGTTTTTT
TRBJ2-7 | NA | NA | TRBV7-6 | CASSLVRGGGSYEQYF | TGTGCCAGCAGCTTAGTCCGAGGGGGGGGGAGTTACGAGCAGTACTTC
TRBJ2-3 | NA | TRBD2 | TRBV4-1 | CASSQGRREVTDTQYF | TGCGCCAGCAGCCAAGGAAGGCGGGAGGTCACAGATACGCAGTATTTT
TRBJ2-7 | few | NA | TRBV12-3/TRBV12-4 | CASSPRSGRLRDEQYF | TGTGCCAGCAGTCCCCGGTCGGGACGACTAAGGGACGAGCAGTACTTC
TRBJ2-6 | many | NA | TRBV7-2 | CASSLGWTPPSGANVLTF | TGTGCCAGCAGCTTAGGCTGGACACCCCCCTCTGGGGCCAACGTCCTGACTTTC
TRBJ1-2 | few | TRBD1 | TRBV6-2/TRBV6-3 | CASSYGTVSYGYTF | TGTGCCAGCAGTTACGGGACAGTTTCCTATGGCTACACCTTC
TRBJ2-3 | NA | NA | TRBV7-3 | CASSLGRSPSTDTQYF | TGTGCCAGCAGCTTAGGGCGAAGTCCCAGCACAGATACGCAGTATTTT
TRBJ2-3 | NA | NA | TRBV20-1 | CSARDRDEDTDTQYF | TGCAGTGCTAGAGATCGGGATGAGGACACAGATACGCAGTATTTT
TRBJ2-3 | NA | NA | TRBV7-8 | CASSLEVRYTQYF | TGTGCCAGCAGCTTAGAGGTCCGCTATACGCAGTATTTT
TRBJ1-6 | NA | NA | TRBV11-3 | CASSPTYQGGDSYNSPLHF | TGTGCCAGCAGCCCAACGTATCAGGGCGGCGACTCCTATAATTCACCCCTCCACTTT
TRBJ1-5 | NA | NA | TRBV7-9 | CASSFGAYSNQPQHF | TGTGCCAGCAGCTTTGGGGCCTATAGCAATCAGCCCCAGCATTTT
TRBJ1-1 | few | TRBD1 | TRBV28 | CASSRQGYMNTEAFF | TGTGCCAGCAGTCGACAGGGATACATGAACACTGAAGCTTTCTTT
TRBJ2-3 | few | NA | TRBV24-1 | CATSETGRNTDTQYF | TGTGCCACCAGTGAAACGGGACGGAACACAGATACGCAGTATTTT
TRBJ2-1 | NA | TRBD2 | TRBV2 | CASSENGGAGEQFF | TGTGCCAGCAGTGAAAACGGGGGGGCAGGGGAGCAGTTCTTC
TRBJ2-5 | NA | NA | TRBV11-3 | CASSRRGDQETQYF | TGTGCCAGCAGCCGCCGAGGAGATCAAGAGACCCAGTACTTC
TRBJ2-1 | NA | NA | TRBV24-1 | CATSEGTGTAYNEQFF | TGTGCCACCAGTGAAGGAACCGGGACTGCCTACAATGAGCAGTTCTTC
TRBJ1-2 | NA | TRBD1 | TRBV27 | CASSWRTGYGYTF | TGTGCCAGCAGTTGGAGGACAGGGTATGGCTACACCTTC
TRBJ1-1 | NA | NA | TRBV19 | CASSIVSLNTEAFF | TGTGCCAGTAGTATCGTGAGTTTGAACACTGAAGCTTTCTTT
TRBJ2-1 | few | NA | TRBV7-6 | CASRREKGYNEQFF | TGTGCCAGCAGAAGGGAAAAGGGGTACAATGAGCAGTTCTTC
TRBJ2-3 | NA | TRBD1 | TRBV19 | CASRWTGDPDTQYF | TGTGCCAGTAGGTGGACAGGGGACCCAGATACGCAGTATTTT
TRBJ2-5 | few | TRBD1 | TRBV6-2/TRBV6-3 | CASRSDRVKETQYF | TGTGCCAGCAGATCCGACAGGGTAAAGGAGACCCAGTACTTC
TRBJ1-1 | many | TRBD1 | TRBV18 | CASRNPYRDRVMNTEAFF | TGTGCCAGCCGGAACCCATATAGGGACAGGGTCATGAACACTGAAGCTTTCTTT
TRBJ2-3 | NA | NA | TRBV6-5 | CASKAFLTDTQYF | TGTGCCAGCAAGGCGTTCCTCACAGATACGCAGTATTTT
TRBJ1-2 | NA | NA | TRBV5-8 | CASTLPPLRHYGYTF | TGTGCCAGCACCCTGCCCCCACTGCGACACTATGGCTACACCTTC
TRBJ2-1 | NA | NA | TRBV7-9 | CASSVRIYNEQFF | TGTGCCAGCAGCGTTAGGATTTACAATGAGCAGTTCTTC
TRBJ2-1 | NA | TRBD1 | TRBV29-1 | CSVEDQAVGQVINNEQFF | TGCAGCGTTGAAGATCAGGCTGTGGGACAGGTGATTAACAATGAGCAGTTCTTC
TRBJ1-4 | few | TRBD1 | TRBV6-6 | CASSFRTGSEKLFF | TGTGCCAGCAGTTTTAGGACAGGGTCTGAAAAACTGTTTTTT
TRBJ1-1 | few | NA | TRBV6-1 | CASSYGDREGAFF | TGTGCCAGCAGTTATGGGGATAGAGAAGGAGCTTTCTTT
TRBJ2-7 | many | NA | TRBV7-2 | CASSYSGDYEQYF | TGTGCCAGCAGCTACTCAGGTGATTACGAGCAGTACTTC
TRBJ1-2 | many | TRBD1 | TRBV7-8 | CASSYTGTGGYGYTF | TGTGCCAGCAGCTACACCGGGACAGGGGGCTATGGCTACACCTTC
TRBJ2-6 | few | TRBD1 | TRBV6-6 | CASSYSGQSSGANVLTF | TGTGCCAGCAGTTACTCGGGACAGAGCTCTGGGGCCAACGTCCTGACTTTC
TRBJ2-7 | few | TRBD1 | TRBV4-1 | CASSPGQGWEQYF | TGCGCCAGCAGTCCGGGACAGGGATGGGAGCAGTACTTC
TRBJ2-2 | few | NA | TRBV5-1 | CASSLMNPRGESNTGELFF | TGCGCCAGCAGCTTGATGAACCCCCGTGGCGAATCGAACACCGGGGAGCTGTTTTTT
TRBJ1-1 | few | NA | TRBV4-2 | CASSQVFTGYAEAFF | TGTGCCAGCAGCCAAGTCTTTACAGGGTACGCTGAAGCTTTCTTT
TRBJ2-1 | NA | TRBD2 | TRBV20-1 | CSAAGAGISYNEQFF | TGCAGTGCAGCGGGGGCGGGGATTTCCTACAATGAGCAGTTCTTC
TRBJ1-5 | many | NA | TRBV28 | CASRFGRAVTSNQPQHF | TGTGCCAGCAGGTTCGGACGCGCCGTGACTAGCAATCAGCCCCAGCATTTT
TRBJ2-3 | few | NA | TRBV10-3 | CAISESGATGTDTQYF | TGTGCCATCAGTGAGTCGGGGGCAACGGGCACAGATACGCAGTATTTT
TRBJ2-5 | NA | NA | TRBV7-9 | CASSLSPGPLQETQYF | TGTGCCAGCAGCTTAAGCCCAGGGCCCCTCCAAGAGACCCAGTACTTC
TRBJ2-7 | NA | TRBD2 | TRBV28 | CASKAGGPANEQYF | TGTGCCAGCAAAGCGGGGGGGCCGGCCAACGAGCAGTACTTC
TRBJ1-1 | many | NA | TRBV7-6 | CASSLGGGRTEAFF | TGCGCCAGCAGCTTGGGGGGGGGACGCACTGAAGCTTTCTTT
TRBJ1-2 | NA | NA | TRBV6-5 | CASSYGGHYGYTF | TGTGCCAGCAGTTACGGGGGCCACTATGGCTACACCTTC
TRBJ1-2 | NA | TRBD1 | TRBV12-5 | CASGTGQGAPYGYTF | TGTGCTAGTGGAACGGGACAGGGGGCACCATATGGCTACACCTTC
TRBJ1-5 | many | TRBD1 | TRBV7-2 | CASSTWTGNQPQHF | TGTGCCAGCAGCACATGGACAGGGAATCAGCCCCAGCATTTT
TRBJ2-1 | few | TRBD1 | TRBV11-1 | CASRSTGGHYNEQFF | TGTGCCAGCAGATCGACAGGGGGCCACTACAATGAGCAGTTCTTC
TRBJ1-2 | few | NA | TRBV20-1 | CSARGGSDGYTF | TGCAGTGCTAGAGGTGGTTCCGACGGCTACACCTTC
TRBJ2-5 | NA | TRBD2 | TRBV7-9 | CASRGGGPKETQYF | TGTGCCAGCAGGGGCGGGGGACCGAAAGAGACCCAGTACTTC
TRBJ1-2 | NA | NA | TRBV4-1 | CASSQALTENYGYTF | TGCGCCAGCAGCCAGGCCTTGACAGAAAACTATGGCTACACCTTC
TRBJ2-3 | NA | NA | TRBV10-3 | CAIRRQTSSTDTQYF | TGTGCCATCAGGCGACAGACCTCTAGCACAGATACGCAGTATTTT
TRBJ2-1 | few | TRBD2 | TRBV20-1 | CSARDRASGSSYNEQFF | TGCAGTGCTAGAGATAGGGCTAGCGGTAGCTCCTACAATGAGCAGTTCTTC
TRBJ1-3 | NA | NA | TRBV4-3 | CASSQDLQISGNTIYF | TGCGCCAGCAGCCAAGATCTCCAGATCTCTGGAAACACCATATATTTT
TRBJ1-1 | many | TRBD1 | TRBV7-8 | CASSLGWDRETEAFF | TGTGCCAGCAGCTTAGGGTGGGACAGGGAGACTGAAGCTTTCTTT
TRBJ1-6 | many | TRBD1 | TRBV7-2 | CASSRFWTGKNSPLHF | TGTGCCAGCAGCCGGTTCTGGACAGGGAAAAATTCACCCCTCCACTTT
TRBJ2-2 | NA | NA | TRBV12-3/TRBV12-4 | CASSFLFRGTGELFF | TGTGCCAGCAGTTTTCTTTTTCGGGGCACCGGGGAGCTGTTTTTT
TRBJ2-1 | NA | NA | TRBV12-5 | CASGLRPDPFYNEQFF | TGTGCTAGTGGTTTGAGGCCAGACCCTTTCTACAATGAGCAGTTCTTC